One sample yielded the 11 T cell receptor beta chains listed below, sequenced in a study of blood T cell repertoires in COVID-19. Generated by immunoSEQ multiplex PCR, the TCRdb table keeps only in-frame clones and is missing some. The sample carries approximately 170,000 clones, 65% to 85% recorded once. Sequenced input: peripheral blood. The receptors originated from a man between 65 and 85 years old with active or convalescent COVID-19.

This rearrangement joins TRBV10-3 to TRBJ2-3; D gene uncertain. CDR1 is ENHRY, CDR2 SYGVKD, per germline. This CDR3 has 13 residues. V lost 11 bases and J 2 bases, leaving 14 bases between the germline ends. The CDR3 DNA sequence: TGTGCCCTCGGTGGAGCTAACACAGATACGCAGTATTTT. This encodes CALGGANTDTQYF.

This clone appeared once. The rearrangement uses TRBV3-1 (or the pseudogene TRBV3-2) and TRBJ1-2; TRBD1 matches at 7 bases. This CDR3 is 15 amino acids long. Germline CDR1 reads LGHDT; CDR2 reads YNNKEL (reference sequence). The ends lost 4 bases at V and 3 bases at J; junction bases unmatched: 8. In DNA, the CDR3 is TGTGCCAGCAGCCCCCGACAGGGAGTCTACTATGGCTACACCTTC. This encodes CASSPRQGVYYGYTF.

The V call is TRBV19, the J call TRBJ1-6; D gene ambiguous. In germline, CDR1 is LNHDA, CDR2 SQIVND (reference sequence). The V end was cut by 3 bases, the J end by 0 bases, with 12 bases between. CDR3 length: 17 residues. CDR3 sequence (DNA): TGTGCCAGTAGTATCGCCTCAACGAGCTCCTATAATTCACCCCTCCACTTT. This sequence encodes CASSIASTSSYNSPLHF. Supplemented by reference TRBV19 and TRBJ1-6, the full variable domain reads DGGITQSPKYLFRKEGQNVTLSCEQNLNHDAMYWYRQDPGQGLRLIYYSQIVNDFQKGDIAEGYSVSREKKESFPLTVTSAQKNPTAFYLCASSIASTSSYNSPLHFGNGTRLTVT.

V is TRBV13 and J is TRBJ2-1; D is unclear. The CDR3 has 13 residues. Germline lookup yields CDR1 PRHDT and CDR2 FYEKMQ (reference sequence). V was pared by 5 bases and J by 10 bases, with 15 bases between. The CDR3, as DNA: TGTGCCAGCAGCCCCCGTGGGCTCTCGGAGCAGTTCTTC. It is translated as CASSPRGLSEQFF.

The CDR3 DNA sequence: TGTGCCAGCAGCTCCACACGAACCAACACCGGGGAGCTGTTTTTT. This sequence encodes CASSSTRTNTGELFF. The chain carries TRBV7-2 and TRBJ2-2; no clear D gene. The CDR3 spans 15 residues. Trimming left V 4 bases short and J 2 bases short, with 11 bases between. Germline CDR1 SGHTA, CDR2 FQGNSA.

V and J are TRBV18 and TRBJ2-7; a possible D gene is TRBD1 (7 bases). In germline, CDR1 is KGHSH, CDR2 LQKENI. V was shortened by 1 base and J by 3 bases, with 13 bases between the two germline ends. The CDR3 length is 15 residues. CDR3 loop: CASSPQGRGVYEQYF. The CDR3 region has the DNA TGTGCCAGCTCACCACAAGGCAGGGGGGTCTACGAGCAGTACTTC.

Comments on this clone: This may come from a read error, since a much larger clone is one base off. The chain is built from TRBV7-6 and TRBJ1-1; D gene ambiguous. Germline V gene data show CDR1 as SGHVS and CDR2 as FNYEAQ. Trimming shortened V by 3 bases and J by 1 base, and 6 bases separated the two germline ends. There are 13 residues in the CDR3. As DNA, the CDR3 is TGTGCCAGCAGCTTCGGTGGGAACACTGAAGCTTTCTTT. Translating gives CASSFGGNTEAFF.

The chain joins TRBV25-1 to TRBJ1-1; D perhaps matches TRBD1 (6 bases). The CDR3 extends over 14 amino acids. Trimming took off 4 bases at V and 5 bases at J, with 14 bases between the two ends. From germline, CDR1 is MGHDK and CDR2 SYGVNS. The CDR3 loop reads CASSAYREWTEAFF. DNA of the CDR3: TGTGCCAGCAGTGCTTACAGGGAGTGGACTGAAGCTTTCTTT.

The chain employs TRBV18 and TRBJ1-1; the D gene is possibly TRBD1 (6 bases). V was shortened by 3 bases and J by 5 bases, with 16 bases between the two germline ends. This CDR3 has 15 amino acids. The germline V gene encodes CDR1 KGHSH and CDR2 LQKENI. Here the CDR3 reads CASSPMDSEGTEAFF. In DNA form, the CDR3 reads TGTGCCAGCTCACCCATGGACAGTGAGGGAACTGAAGCTTTCTTT.

The chain uses TRBV7-8 and TRBJ2-7; TRBD1 aligns across 8 bases. V shed 6 bases, J shed 2 bases, and the junction held 9 bases outside the gene matches. This CDR3 spans 15 amino acids. Germline lookup yields CDR1 SGHVS and CDR2 FQNEAQ. In DNA form, the CDR3 reads TGTGCCAGCAGGCCGGGACAGGCCAAAACCTACGAGCAGTACTTC. Its protein product is CASRPGQAKTYEQYF.

J is TRBJ1-2 and V is TRBV19, with D unresolved. The CDR3 loop spans 11 amino acids. CDR1 is LNHDA and CDR2 is SQIVND in the germline V gene (reference sequence). V gave up 7 bases and J gave up 8 bases, with 11 bases separating them. The CDR3 is CASTYSWGYTF. The DNA for the CDR3 is TGTGCCAGTACCTACTCCTGGGGCTACACCTTC.